This is a list of T cell receptor beta chains from one sample in a study of CD4+ T cells in melanoma. Generated by immunoSEQ multiplex PCR, the TCRdb table keeps only in-frame clones and is missing some. The data show approximately 6,200 clones, just under 70% seen once. The sequenced sample consisted of cells from a culture (not recorded whether cultured in vitro). The source is a human donor with melanoma. Both conserved end residues are part of each CDR3. The D gene is left open where the match is weak. Not every row has a clone size; where given, it reads once, few, many or a size class.

clone size	V gene	J gene	D gene	CDR3 protein	CDR3 DNA
medium-sized	TRBV4-1	TRBJ1-1	.	CASSQEGRAEAFF	TGCGCCAGCAGCCAAGAAGGCCGGGCTGAAGCTTTCTTT
few	TRBV6-5	TRBJ2-1	TRBD2	CASSPTSGGAYEQFF	TGTGCCAGCAGCCCGACTAGCGGGGGGGCTTATGAGCAGTTCTTC
.	TRBV6-5	TRBJ2-3	.	CASSYFRSDTQYF	TGTGCCAGCAGTTACTTTAGGTCAGATACGCAGTATTTT
.	TRBV19	TRBJ1-5	.	CASGGGVNQPQHF	TGTGCCAGTGGTGGGGGGGTCAATCAGCCCCAGCATTTT
.	TRBV2	TRBJ1-4	TRBD1	CASSGQGEEKLFF	TGTGCCAGCAGTGGACAGGGTGAGGAAAAACTGTTTTTT
.	TRBV7-6	TRBJ2-7	.	CASSLDPSFEQYF	TGTGCCAGCAGCTTAGATCCTTCCTTCGAGCAGTACTTC
.	TRBV15	TRBJ2-1	TRBD1	CATSRDRTRDRGSGGYNEQFF	TGTGCCACCAGCAGAGATAGAACCCGGGACAGGGGGTCAGGGGGCTACAATGAGCAGTTCTTC
.	TRBV30	TRBJ2-7	TRBD1	CAWSVRDRGPSYEQYF	TGTGCCTGGAGTGTACGAGACAGGGGGCCATCCTACGAGCAGTACTTC
.	TRBV7-9	TRBJ1-4	.	CASSPQQGEKLFF	TGTGCCAGCAGCCCACAACAGGGAGAAAAACTGTTTTTT
medium-sized	TRBV9	TRBJ2-5	.	CASSVTNRQETQYF	TGTGCCAGCAGCGTTACCAACCGACAAGAGACCCAGTACTTC
.	TRBV30	TRBJ2-7	TRBD2	CAWSWASGGKQYF	TGTGCCTGGAGTTGGGCTAGCGGGGGTAAGCAGTACTTC
.	TRBV27	TRBJ2-1	TRBD2	CASSLRGGSYNEQFF	TGTGCCAGCAGTTTACGCGGGGGCTCCTACAATGAGCAGTTCTTC
.	TRBV7-9	TRBJ2-3	.	CASSKQGSQYF	TGTGCCAGCAGCAAACAGGGATCGCAGTATTTT
medium-sized	TRBV19	TRBJ1-3	TRBD1	CASTQSRDSLGNTIYF	TGTGCCAGTACCCAAAGCCGGGACAGTCTTGGAAACACCATATATTTT
few	TRBV7-2	TRBJ2-3	.	CASSTPLQGFTQYF	TGTGCCAGCAGCACTCCACTCCAGGGGTTTACGCAGTATTTT
.	TRBV5-4	TRBJ2-1	TRBD2	CASSWDSGGASEQFF	TGTGCCAGCAGCTGGGATAGCGGGGGGGCCAGTGAGCAGTTCTTC
.	TRBV7-9	TRBJ1-4	.	CASSLYPVGGQKKLFF	TGTGCCAGCAGCTTATACCCAGTAGGCGGCCAGAAAAAACTGTTTTTT
.	TRBV4-3	TRBJ1-1	.	CASSQVGRGAITEAFF	TGCGCCAGCAGCCAAGTAGGCAGGGGAGCGATCACTGAAGCTTTCTTT
.	TRBV7-2	TRBJ1-1	.	CASSQHKEAEAFF	TGTGCCAGCAGCCAACATAAGGAAGCTGAAGCTTTCTTT
.	TRBV7-2	TRBJ1-5	.	CASSLEGAGNNQPQHF	TGTGCCAGCAGCTTAGAAGGAGCGGGAAACAATCAGCCCCAGCATTTT
.	TRBV13	TRBJ2-7	TRBD2	CASSSTSGGRYEQYF	TGTGCCAGCAGCTCGACTAGCGGGGGGCGCTACGAGCAGTACTTC
medium-sized	TRBV5-4	TRBJ1-6	TRBD1	CASSSGQGGSSPLHF	TGTGCCAGCAGCTCAGGACAGGGCGGTAGTTCACCCCTCCACTTT
once	TRBV7-3	TRBJ2-7	TRBD2	CASSSPAGGSNEQYF	TGTGCCAGCAGCTCACCAGCGGGGGGTTCCAACGAGCAGTACTTC
few	TRBV5-4	TRBJ2-7	TRBD2	CASSEGSGDRNF	TGTGCCAGCAGCGAGGGTAGCGGGGATAGGAACTTC
once	TRBV19	TRBJ2-7	TRBD2	CASSLGREGHYEQYF	TGTGCCAGTAGCCTGGGTCGGGAGGGGCACTACGAGCAGTACTTC
once	TRBV2	TRBJ2-6	TRBD1	CASRGLGQDSSGANVLTF	TGTGCCAGCAGGGGCCTAGGACAGGACAGCTCTGGGGCCAACGTCCTGACTTTC
once	TRBV5-1	TRBJ1-6	TRBD1	CASSYTGTAPAALHF	TGCGCCAGCAGCTACACCGGGACAGCCCCAGCGGCCCTCCACTTT
.	TRBV28	TRBJ1-5	.	CASSLRDTRHF	TGTGCCAGCAGTCTACGGGACACGCGGCATTTT
.	TRBV27	TRBJ1-5	.	CASSLKGEVRNQPQHF	TGTGCCAGCAGTTTAAAAGGGGAGGTGCGCAATCAGCCCCAGCATTTT
.	TRBV19	TRBJ1-5	TRBD1	CASSSLGQDQPQHF	TGTGCCAGTAGCTCTCTCGGACAGGATCAGCCCCAGCATTTT
.	TRBV6-5	TRBJ1-2	TRBD1	CASSYGGTAPYGYTF	TGTGCCAGCAGTTACGGGGGGACAGCCCCTTATGGCTACACCTTC
.	TRBV5-1	TRBJ2-2	.	CASSSRGAVTGELFF	TGCGCCAGCAGCAGCCGGGGGGCGGTTACCGGGGAGCTGTTTTTT
.	TRBV2	TRBJ2-7	.	CASGRTSAIGYEQYF	TGTGCCAGCGGAAGGACATCTGCGATTGGGTACGAGCAGTACTTC
once	TRBV13	TRBJ1-1	TRBD1	CASSFRGQTEAFF	TGTGCCAGCAGCTTCAGGGGGCAAACTGAAGCTTTCTTT
medium-sized	TRBV13	TRBJ1-4	TRBD1	CASSAQLDRDREKLFF	TGTGCCAGCAGCGCCCAATTAGACAGGGATCGGGAAAAACTGTTTTTT
.	TRBV29-1	TRBJ2-3	.	CNQGYPFKDTQYF	TGCAACCAGGGTTACCCATTTAAAGATACGCAGTATTTT
.	TRBV5-1	TRBJ2-6	.	CASSTQGWNNVLTF	TGCGCCAGCAGCACGCAGGGATGGAACAACGTCCTGACTTTC
.	TRBV4-3	TRBJ2-3	TRBD2	CASSQDSSGVTDTQYF	TGCGCCAGCAGCCAAGATAGCAGCGGGGTCACAGATACGCAGTATTTT
.	TRBV11-1	TRBJ1-6	TRBD1	CASSLPGTVNSPLHF	TGTGCCAGCAGCCTACCCGGGACAGTAAATTCACCCCTCCACTTT
.	TRBV14	TRBJ1-4	.	CASSRRQGENEKLFF	TGTGCCAGCAGCCGCCGGCAGGGCGAAAATGAAAAACTGTTTTTT
.	TRBV29-1	TRBJ1-2	TRBD1	CSVRQGTYGYTF	TGCAGCGTACGACAGGGGACGTATGGCTACACCTTC
few	TRBV5-4	TRBJ1-2	TRBD1	CASSLWTGHGYTF	TGTGCCAGCAGCTTGTGGACAGGGCATGGCTACACCTTC
.	TRBV4-2	TRBJ1-4	.	CASSLRKEGVILFF	TGTGCCAGCAGCCTCAGAAAGGAGGGGGTGATCCTGTTTTTT
.	TRBV10-1	TRBJ1-2	TRBD1	CASSEGPGQGYGYTF	TGCGCCAGCAGTGAGGGACCGGGACAGGGCTATGGCTACACCTTC
.	TRBV5-6	TRBJ2-1	.	CASRRGRNEQFF	TGTGCCAGCAGGAGGGGCCGGAATGAGCAGTTCTTC
.	TRBV28	TRBJ2-5	TRBD1	CASSGQATGVTQYF	TGTGCCAGCAGTGGCCAAGCGACAGGGGTGACCCAGTACTTC
.	TRBV29-1	TRBJ1-5	.	CSVADGFLGNQPQHF	TGCAGCGTTGCGGATGGGTTTTTAGGGAATCAGCCCCAGCATTTT
few	TRBV5-1	TRBJ1-5	.	CASSLAGSSNQPQHF	TGCGCCAGCAGCTTGGCCGGGAGTAGCAATCAGCCCCAGCATTTT
few	TRBV7-8	TRBJ2-7	.	CASSLGQSYAYEQYF	TGTGCCAGCAGCTTAGGTCAGTCTTATGCCTACGAGCAGTACTTC
.	TRBV6-2/TRBV6-3	TRBJ2-3	.	CASSYAIQGDTQYF	TGTGCCAGCAGTTACGCGATCCAGGGGGATACGCAGTATTTT
.	TRBV3-1/TRBV3-2	TRBJ1-1	TRBD1	CASSQGTGIEAFF	TGTGCCAGCAGCCAAGGGACAGGGATTGAAGCTTTCTTT
.	TRBV5-1	TRBJ2-7	TRBD1	CASSVGQAYYEQYF	TGCGCCAGCAGCGTCGGACAGGCCTACTACGAGCAGTACTTC
medium-sized	TRBV19	TRBJ1-1	.	CASSIGANTEAFF	TGTGCCAGTAGTATAGGGGCGAACACTGAAGCTTTCTTT
.	TRBV9	TRBJ1-1	.	CASSVEPDRNTEAFF	TGTGCCAGCAGCGTAGAACCGGACAGGAACACTGAAGCTTTCTTT
.	TRBV19	TRBJ2-5	.	CASSISPGVTQETQYF	TGTGCCAGTAGTATTTCGCCCGGGGTGACACAGGAGACCCAGTACTTC
.	TRBV5-1	TRBJ2-5	.	CASSSGGYRAETQYF	TGCGCCAGCAGCTCGGGGGGATACAGGGCGGAGACCCAGTACTTC